This T cell receptor (beta chain) came from a study of blood T cells in healthy people across ages. For the study at large: Template-switching capture recovered about one barcoded beta molecule per two T cells. Study conclusions and caveats: TCR beta diversity per million T cells fell roughly linearly with age.

As concerns this clonotype: What it binds is unknown.

Combining a sample-barcoded 5' primer with a J-beta primer mix, a second PCR ran for roughly 6 to 12 cycles. Every molecule of cDNA carried a tag from a template-switch adaptor with 12 random nucleotides. Via MiXCR, TCRdb re-called the 5' RACE reads, giving one row per CDR3 protein. The sample includes roughly 1,500,000 distinct CDR3 sequences, approximately 40% seen only once; the top ten take roughly 7.9%. After removal of 5 bases from V and 0 bases from J, the junction contained 10 bases not matched to a gene. The CDR3 is 18 residues long. The chain joins TRBV12-3 or TRBV12-4 to TRBJ2-6, with 7 bases fitting TRBD1. This receptor was taken from a woman aged 18-30 years in good health. Sequenced sample: blood. CDR3 sequence (DNA): TGTGCCAGCAGTCCAAATCGAGGGGGCTACTCTGGGGCCAACGTCCTGACTTTC. The encoded protein is CASSPNRGGYSGANVLTF.